A single sample gave rise to the 17 T cell receptor beta chains below, sequenced in a study of technical replicates of blood from several donors. Libraries were prepared by immunoSEQ multiplex PCR; TCRdb keeps only in-frame clonotypes and omits some of them. Here the sample spans 68,000 or so clones, 95% to 98% being singletons. Sequenced input: T cells isolated from PBMCs. The origin of the receptors is a human donor in good health.

This chain joins TRBV28 and TRBJ1-5; D possibly corresponds to TRBD1 (5 bases). Trimming removed 1 base from V and 4 bases from J, with 14 bases in between. The germline CDR1 and CDR2 sequences are MDHEN and SYDVKM. The CDR3 runs 16 residues. The CDR3 DNA follows: TGTGCCAGCAGTTTATACTTAGGGACTTTGAATCAGCCCCAGCATTTT. Amino acid sequence: CASSLYLGTLNQPQHF.

The chain combines TRBV7-9 with TRBJ2-1, with unresolved D. This CDR3 is built from 14 residues. Germline CDR1 SEHNR, CDR2 FQNEAQ (reference sequence). Trimming removed 5 bases from V and 7 bases from J, with 15 bases in between. The CDR3 DNA reads as TGTGCCAGCAGCGCCAACCTAGATGGGAATGAGCAGTTCTTC. Translation gives CASSANLDGNEQFF.

V and J are TRBV6-5 and TRBJ1-1; 8 nucleotides match TRBD1. V shed 3 bases and J 4 bases; nucleotides not matched to a gene: 7. This CDR3 has 15 residues. Germline CDR1 reads MNHEY; CDR2 reads SVGAGI. CDR3 in amino acids: CASSYGQGASTEAFF. The DNA of the CDR3 is TGTGCCAGCAGTTATGGCCAGGGGGCCAGCACTGAAGCTTTCTTT.

The gene calls are TRBV27 and TRBJ1-2; D remains unclear. CDR3 size: 14 residues. Germline V gene lookup returns CDR1 MNHEY and CDR2 SMNVEV (reference sequence). Trimming took off 2 bases at V and 4 bases at J, with 11 bases between the two ends. The chain's CDR3 is CASSLTGGFYGYTF. The CDR3 coding sequence is TGTGCCAGCAGTTTAACCGGAGGGTTCTATGGCTACACCTTC.

The V and J genes are TRBV16 and TRBJ1-1; unclear D gene. Germline lookup yields CDR1 KGHSY and CDR2 FQNENV. Trimming took 1 base from V and 5 from J, leaving 20 bases between them. This CDR3 comprises 17 residues. This CDR3 reads CASSQFGQAPLATEAFF. CDR3 sequence (DNA): TGTGCCAGCAGCCAATTCGGCCAGGCCCCGCTGGCAACTGAAGCTTTCTTT.

This clone was counted a single time. This rearrangement joins TRBV10-2 to TRBJ1-5, with D perhaps matching TRBD1 (6 bases). Trimming cost V 6 bases and J 0 bases, with 12 bases left between them. The CDR3 extends over 15 amino acids. The germline CDR1 and CDR2 sequences are WSHSY and SAAADI. This chain's CDR3 is CASSRTDGSNQPQHF. CDR3 DNA: TGCGCCAGCAGCCGGACAGACGGTAGCAATCAGCCCCAGCATTTT.

The chain has TRBV4-3 and TRBJ2-1; 10 bases agree with TRBD2. Germline values: CDR1 LGHNA, CDR2 YSLEER. With 3 bases clipped from V and 6 bases from J, the junction kept 8 bases outside the gene matches. The CDR3 covers 16 residues. CDR3: CASSQAIAGGGNEQFF. Here the CDR3 DNA reads TGCGCCAGCAGCCAGGCTATAGCGGGAGGCGGCAATGAGCAGTTCTTC.

This chain joins TRBV4-1 and TRBJ2-3; 14 bases match TRBD2. Germline assignment: CDR1 MGHRA and CDR2 YSYEKL. This CDR3 spans 17 amino acids. Unmatched junction bases numbered 4, after V lost 1 base and J lost 4 bases. The CDR3 spells CASSQGLAGGLADTQYF. CDR3 nucleotide sequence: TGCGCCAGCAGCCAAGGACTAGCGGGAGGGCTGGCAGATACGCAGTATTTT.

In this sample, this clone turned up once. This chain joins TRBV19 and TRBJ1-1; D might be TRBD1 (5 bases). The CDR3 sequence is 12 residues long. V lost 5 bases and J 1 base, leaving 5 bases between the germline ends. CDR1 is LNHDA and CDR2 is SQIVND in the germline V gene (reference sequence). CDR3 coding DNA: TGTGCCAGTAGTCAGGGGAACACTGAAGCTTTCTTT. Encoded protein: CASSQGNTEAFF.

The V gene is TRBV27, the J gene TRBJ2-7; possibly TRBD2 for D (6 bases). V was pared by 6 bases and J by 6 bases, with 18 bases between. Germline V gene data show CDR1 as MNHEY and CDR2 as SMNVEV (reference sequence). The CDR3 totals 14 residues. CDR3 coding DNA: TGTGCCAGCAGCGCTTACGGCGCGGGGCTCGAGCAGTACTTC. It specifies CASSAYGAGLEQYF.

V usage is TRBV7-8 and J usage is TRBJ1-1, with TRBD1 matching over 7 bases. CDR1 is SGHVS and CDR2 is FQNEAQ in the germline V gene. V trimming: 0 bases; J trimming: 5 bases; junction bases outside the gene matches: 3. This CDR3 region has 14 residues. The CDR3 is CASSLARGETEAFF. CDR3 sequence (DNA): TGTGCCAGCAGCTTAGCCAGGGGGGAGACTGAAGCTTTCTTT.

The chain uses TRBV7-2 and TRBJ2-7; TRBD2 matches 7 bases. CDR1 is SGHTA and CDR2 is FQGNSA in the germline V gene. Unmatched junction bases numbered 4, after V lost 3 bases and J lost 2 bases. The CDR3 loop spans 14 amino acids. The CDR3 loop reads CASSFASGAYEQYF. The CDR3 DNA reads TGTGCCAGCAGCTTCGCTAGCGGAGCCTACGAGCAGTACTTC.

A single count supports this clone. The rearrangement joins TRBV5-1 to TRBJ2-1, with TRBD2 matching over 9 bases. Looked up from germline, CDR1 is SGHRS and CDR2 is YFSETQ. This CDR3 region has 15 residues. The trim removed 2 bases at V and 5 bases at J, leaving 5 bases unmatched. This CDR3 reads CASSFSLAGHNEQFF. CDR3 sequence (DNA): TGCGCCAGCAGCTTCTCGCTAGCGGGGCACAATGAGCAGTTCTTC. The whole variable domain, remainder taken from reference TRBV5-1 and TRBJ2-1, is KAGVTQTPRYLIKTRGQQVTLSCSPISGHRSVSWYQQTPGQGLQFLFEYFSETQRNKGNFPGRFSGRQFSNSRSEMNVSTLELGDSALYLCASSFSLAGHNEQFFGPGTRLTVL.

This clone was picked up one time. The chain's CDR3 is CATSRDMSEKLFF. CDR3 bases: TGTGCCACCAGCAGAGATATGAGTGAAAAACTGTTTTTT. The chain combines TRBV15 with TRBJ1-4; D is uncertain. The CDR3 is made up of 13 amino acids. Germline V CDR1 and CDR2: LNHNV, YYDKDF (reference sequence). The V and J ends lost 0 bases and 7 bases respectively, with 6 bases between them. The variable domain in full, with the rest retrieved from reference TRBV15 and TRBJ1-4, is DAMVIQNPRYQVTQFGKPVTLSCSQTLNHNVMYWYQQKSSQAPKLLFHYYDKDFNNEADTPDNFQSRRPNTSFCFLDIRSPGLGDTAMYLCATSRDMSEKLFFGSGTQLSVL.

This chain uses TRBV29-1 with TRBJ2-6; 7 positions agree with TRBD1. Germline values: CDR1 SQVTM, CDR2 ANQGSEA. This CDR3 is built from 15 residues. With V trimmed by 4 bases and J by 4 bases, 7 bases remained unmatched. The CDR3 here is CSVANRGSGANVLTF. The CDR3 DNA sequence: TGCAGCGTTGCAAACAGGGGATCAGGGGCCAACGTCCTGACTTTC.

V and J are TRBV30 and TRBJ1-2; D possibly corresponds to TRBD1 (5 bases). Between the trimmed V and J ends, which lost 0 bases and 5 bases, there was a span of 16 bases. The germline V gene has CDR1 GTSNPN and CDR2 SVGIG (reference sequence). This CDR3 contains 15 residues. The DNA for the CDR3 is TGTGCCTGGAGTGTTGCCAGCAGGGCGGAATATGGCTACACCTTC. Its translation: CAWSVASRAEYGYTF.

This clone was observed a single time. The chain couples TRBV12-5 to TRBJ2-7; maybe TRBD2 (6 bases). The CDR3 loop spans 15 amino acids. Deletions cut 4 bases from V and 4 bases from J, with 17 bases between. Germline loops: CDR1 LGHNT, CDR2 FRNRAP. CDR3 amino acids: CASGSGGLKTYEQYF. DNA for the CDR3: TGTGCTAGTGGTTCCGGGGGACTTAAAACTTACGAGCAGTACTTC.